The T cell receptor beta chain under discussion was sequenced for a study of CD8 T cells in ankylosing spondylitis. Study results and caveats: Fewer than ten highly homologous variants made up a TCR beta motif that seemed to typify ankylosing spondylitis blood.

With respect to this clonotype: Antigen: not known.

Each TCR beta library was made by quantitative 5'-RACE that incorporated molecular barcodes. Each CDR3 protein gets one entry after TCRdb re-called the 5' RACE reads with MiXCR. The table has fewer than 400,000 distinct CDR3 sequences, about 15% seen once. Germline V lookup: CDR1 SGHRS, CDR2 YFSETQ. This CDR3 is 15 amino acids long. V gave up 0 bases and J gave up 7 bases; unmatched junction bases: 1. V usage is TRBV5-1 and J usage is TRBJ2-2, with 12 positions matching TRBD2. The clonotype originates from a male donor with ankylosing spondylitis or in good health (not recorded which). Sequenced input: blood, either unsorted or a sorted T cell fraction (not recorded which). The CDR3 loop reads CASSLVTSGSGELFF. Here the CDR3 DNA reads TGCGCCAGCAGCTTGGTGACTAGCGGGAGCGGGGAGCTGTTTTTT.